This T cell receptor (beta chain) was profiled in a study of T cells after yellow fever vaccination. Synthesis of TCR cDNA relied on 5'RACE template switching, which attached a universal primer site and UMIs. TCRdb used MiXCR to reprocess the 5' RACE reads, holding one entry per CDR3 protein. The sample yields about 330,000 distinct CDR3 sequences, around 7% seen once. The V end was cut by 3 bases, the J end by 10 bases, with 14 bases between. The CDR3 is 12 residues long. The germline V gene encodes CDR1 DFQATT and CDR2 SNEGSKA (reference sequence). Overall study results and limits: FACS-sorted repertoires could contain abundant clonotypes contaminating from the bulk population. Reappearance after the booster was observed for most primary-vaccination clones (96% CD4, over 75% CD8).

Concerning this clonotype itself: The antigen is unknown.

The material was PBMCs, obtained 35 to 50 days after the first yellow fever vaccination. The chain uses TRBV20-1 and TRBJ2-3, with D tentatively TRBD2 (5 bases). The sequence was collected from a young man who received the YFV17D yellow fever vaccine. The CDR3 nucleotides read TGCAGTGCTAGCGGGGTGTTTCATGCGCAGTATTTT. Its translation: CSASGVFHAQYF.